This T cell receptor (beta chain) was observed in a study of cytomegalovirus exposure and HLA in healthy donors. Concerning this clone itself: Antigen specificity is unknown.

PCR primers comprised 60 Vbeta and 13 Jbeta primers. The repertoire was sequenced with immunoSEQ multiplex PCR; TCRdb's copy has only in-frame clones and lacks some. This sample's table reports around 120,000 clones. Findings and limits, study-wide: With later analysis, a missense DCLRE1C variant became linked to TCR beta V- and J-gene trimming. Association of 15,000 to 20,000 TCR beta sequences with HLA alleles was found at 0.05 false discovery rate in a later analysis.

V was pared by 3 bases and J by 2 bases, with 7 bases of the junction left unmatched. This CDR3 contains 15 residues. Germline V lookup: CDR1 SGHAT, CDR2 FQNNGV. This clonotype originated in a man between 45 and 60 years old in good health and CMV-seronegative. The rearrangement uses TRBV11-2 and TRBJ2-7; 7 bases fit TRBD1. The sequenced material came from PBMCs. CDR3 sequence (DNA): TGTGCCAGCAGCTTTGGGACAGAAGATACCTACGAGCAGTACTTC. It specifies CASSFGTEDTYEQYF. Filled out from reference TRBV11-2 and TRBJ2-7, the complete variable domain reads EAGVAQSPRYKIIEKRQSVAFWCNPISGHATLYWYQQILGQGPKLLIQFQNNGVVDDSQLPKDRFSAERLKGVDSTLKIQPAKLEDSAVYLCASSFGTEDTYEQYFGPGTRLTVT.